The 7 T cell receptor beta chains below all came from one sample that was sequenced in a study of T-cell reconstitution after alpha-beta-depleted transplantation in children. For TCRbeta, the library was prepared with unique molecular identifiers. TCRdb fed the PCR reads into MiXCR, producing one record per CDR3 protein. Of about 250,000 distinct CDR3 sequences listed, roughly 25% are singletons. The specimen was PBMCs, mostly from graft donor cells, collected 360 days after TCRalphabeta/CD19-depleted stem cell transplant. Receptors originate from a female patient aged 2-9 years who had a stem cell transplant for congenital amegakaryocytic thrombocytopenia, so the T cells may come from the graft donor.

There are a few counts of this clonotype. This chain joins TRBV20-1 and TRBJ1-4; a weak D match, TRBD1 (5 bases). Trimming pared 3 bases from V and 7 bases from J, leaving 9 bases between. The CDR3 contains 12 residues. The germline CDR1 and CDR2 sequences are DFQATT and SNEGSKA (reference sequence). CDR3 protein: CSARGPPEKLFF. The CDR3, as DNA: TGCAGTGCTAGGGGACCGCCTGAAAAACTGTTTTTT.

The V and J genes are TRBV20-1 and TRBJ2-5; no reliable D call. CDR3 length equals 15 residues. Germline values: CDR1 DFQATT, CDR2 SNEGSKA (reference sequence). V gave up 3 bases and J gave up 0 bases, with 14 bases separating them. The CDR3 nucleotides read TGCAGTGCTAGTAGGTCGGCCCGAAACCAAGAGACCCAGTACTTC. It yields the protein CSASRSARNQETQYF.

V gene TRBV20-1 combines with J gene TRBJ2-7, with 12 positions matching TRBD1. The CDR3 is 16 residues long. Germline CDR1 reads DFQATT; CDR2 reads SNEGSKA (reference sequence). The V and J ends lost 3 bases and 3 bases, in that order; junction bases with no gene match: 9. The CDR3 loop reads CSARAGTGGKSYEQYF. The CDR3 DNA reads TGCAGTGCTAGGGCCGGGACAGGGGGCAAAAGCTACGAGCAGTACTTC.

This CDR3 reads CASSQRPEAVKETQYF. The CDR3 region has the DNA TGTGCCAGCAGCCAACGTCCCGAGGCGGTGAAAGAGACCCAGTACTTC. The chain employs TRBV7-8 and TRBJ2-5; no firm D call. The CDR3 contains 16 residues. V lost 5 bases to trimming and J lost 3 bases, with 19 bases between them. Per germline, CDR1 SGHVS and CDR2 FQNEAQ.

This clonotype was seen more than once but under ten times. The chain employs TRBV21-1 and TRBJ2-7; TRBD2 was called by the table and not checked on the DNA. TRBV21-1 corresponds to a pseudogene. The CDR3 length is 15 residues. CDR3 loop: CASSKSPPIIYEQYF. The CDR3 DNA follows: TGTGCCAGCAGCAAATCCCCTCCCATAATCTACGAGCAGTACTTC.

This clonotype was detected ten times or more. The genes are TRBV12-3 or TRBV12-4 and TRBJ1-2; possible D gene TRBD1, 6 bases. V was cut by 5 bases and J by 1 base, with 8 bases left in between. The CDR3 runs to 13 residues. The CDR3 sequence: CASSQGHNYGYTF. CDR3 nucleotide sequence: TGTGCCAGCAGTCAGGGACATAACTATGGCTACACCTTC.

This sequence joins TRBV20-1 and TRBJ2-2, with TRBD1 as a possible D gene (7 bases). The V gene lost 0 bases and the J gene lost 3 bases, with 14 bases spanning the gap. The CDR3 spans 16 residues. CDR1 is DFQATT, CDR2 SNEGSKA, per germline (reference sequence). CDR3 nucleotide sequence: TGCAGTGCTAGAGATCTGGGCAGGGGGGACACCGGGGAGCTGTTTTTT. Its protein product is CSARDLGRGDTGELFF.